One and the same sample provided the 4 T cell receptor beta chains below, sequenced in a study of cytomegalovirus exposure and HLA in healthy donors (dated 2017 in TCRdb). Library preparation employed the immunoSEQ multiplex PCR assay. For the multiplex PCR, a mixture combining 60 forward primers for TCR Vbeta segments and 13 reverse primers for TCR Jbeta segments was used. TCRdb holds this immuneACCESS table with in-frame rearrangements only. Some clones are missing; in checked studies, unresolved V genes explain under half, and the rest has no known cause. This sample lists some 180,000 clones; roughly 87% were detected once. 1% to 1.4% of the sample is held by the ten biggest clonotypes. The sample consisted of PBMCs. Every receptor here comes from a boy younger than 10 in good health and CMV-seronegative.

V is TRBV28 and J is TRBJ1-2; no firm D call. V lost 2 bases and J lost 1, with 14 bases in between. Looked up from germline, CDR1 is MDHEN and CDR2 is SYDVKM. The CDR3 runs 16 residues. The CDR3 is CASSLPYEVDNYGYTF. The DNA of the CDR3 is TGTGCCAGCAGTTTACCCTACGAGGTGGATAACTATGGCTACACCTTC.

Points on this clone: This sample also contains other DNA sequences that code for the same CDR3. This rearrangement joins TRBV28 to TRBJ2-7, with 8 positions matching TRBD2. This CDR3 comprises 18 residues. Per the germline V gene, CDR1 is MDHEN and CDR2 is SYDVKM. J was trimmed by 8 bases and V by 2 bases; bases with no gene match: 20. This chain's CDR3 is CASSLPGTPGLVWRQQYF. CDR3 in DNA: TGTGCCAGCAGTTTACCCGGGACGCCGGGACTAGTGTGGCGGCAGCAGTACTTC.

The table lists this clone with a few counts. This CDR3 reads CASSPMNTEAFF. The CDR3 bases are TGTGCCAGCAGTCCTATGAACACTGAAGCTTTCTTT. The rearrangement uses TRBV2 and TRBJ1-1; D unclear. This CDR3 contains 12 residues. With 5 bases removed from V and 0 bases from J, the gap between germline ends came to 4 bases. The germline V gene encodes CDR1 SNHLY and CDR2 FYNNEI.

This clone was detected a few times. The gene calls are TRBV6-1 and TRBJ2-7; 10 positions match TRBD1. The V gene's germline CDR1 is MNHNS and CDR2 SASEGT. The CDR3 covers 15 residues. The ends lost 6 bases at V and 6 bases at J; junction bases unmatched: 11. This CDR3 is CASRPGTGEMGEQYF. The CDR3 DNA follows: TGTGCCAGCAGGCCCGGGACAGGGGAGATGGGCGAGCAGTACTTC.